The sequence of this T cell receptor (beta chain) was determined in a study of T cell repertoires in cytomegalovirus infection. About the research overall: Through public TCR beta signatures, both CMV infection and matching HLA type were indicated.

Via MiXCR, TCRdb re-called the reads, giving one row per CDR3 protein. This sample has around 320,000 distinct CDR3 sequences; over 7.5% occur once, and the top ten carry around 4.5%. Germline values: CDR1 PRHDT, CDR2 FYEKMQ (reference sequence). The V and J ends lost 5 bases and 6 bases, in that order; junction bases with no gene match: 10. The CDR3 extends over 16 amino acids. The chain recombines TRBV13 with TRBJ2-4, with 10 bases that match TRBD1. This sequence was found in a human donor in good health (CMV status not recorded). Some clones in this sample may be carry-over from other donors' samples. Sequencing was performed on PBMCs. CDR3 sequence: CASSQQLGQGINIQYF. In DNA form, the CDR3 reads TGTGCCAGCAGCCAACAGTTGGGACAGGGGATAAACATTCAGTACTTC.